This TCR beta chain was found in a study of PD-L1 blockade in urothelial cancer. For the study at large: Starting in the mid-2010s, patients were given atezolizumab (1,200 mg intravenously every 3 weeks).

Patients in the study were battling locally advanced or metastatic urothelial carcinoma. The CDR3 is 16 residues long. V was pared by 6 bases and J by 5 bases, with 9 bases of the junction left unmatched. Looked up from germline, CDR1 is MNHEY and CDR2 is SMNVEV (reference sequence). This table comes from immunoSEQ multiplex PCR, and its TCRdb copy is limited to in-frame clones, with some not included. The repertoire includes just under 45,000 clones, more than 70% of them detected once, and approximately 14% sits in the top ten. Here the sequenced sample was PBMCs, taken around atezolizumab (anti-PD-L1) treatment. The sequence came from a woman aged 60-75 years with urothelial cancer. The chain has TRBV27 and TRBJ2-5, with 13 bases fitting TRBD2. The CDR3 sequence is CASRPRTSGSRETQYF. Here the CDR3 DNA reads TGTGCCAGCAGGCCCCGGACTAGCGGGAGCCGGGAGACCCAGTACTTC.